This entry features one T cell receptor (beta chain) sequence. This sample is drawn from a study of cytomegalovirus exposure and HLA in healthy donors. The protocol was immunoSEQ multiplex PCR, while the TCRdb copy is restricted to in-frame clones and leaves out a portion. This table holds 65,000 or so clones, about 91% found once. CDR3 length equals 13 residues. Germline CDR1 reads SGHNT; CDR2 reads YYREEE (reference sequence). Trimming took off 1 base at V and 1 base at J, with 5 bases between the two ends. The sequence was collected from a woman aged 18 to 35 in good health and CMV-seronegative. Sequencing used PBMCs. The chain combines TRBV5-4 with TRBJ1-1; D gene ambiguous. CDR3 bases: TGTGCCAGCAGCTTGCTAGAGAACACTGAAGCTTTCTTT. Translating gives CASSLLENTEAFF.